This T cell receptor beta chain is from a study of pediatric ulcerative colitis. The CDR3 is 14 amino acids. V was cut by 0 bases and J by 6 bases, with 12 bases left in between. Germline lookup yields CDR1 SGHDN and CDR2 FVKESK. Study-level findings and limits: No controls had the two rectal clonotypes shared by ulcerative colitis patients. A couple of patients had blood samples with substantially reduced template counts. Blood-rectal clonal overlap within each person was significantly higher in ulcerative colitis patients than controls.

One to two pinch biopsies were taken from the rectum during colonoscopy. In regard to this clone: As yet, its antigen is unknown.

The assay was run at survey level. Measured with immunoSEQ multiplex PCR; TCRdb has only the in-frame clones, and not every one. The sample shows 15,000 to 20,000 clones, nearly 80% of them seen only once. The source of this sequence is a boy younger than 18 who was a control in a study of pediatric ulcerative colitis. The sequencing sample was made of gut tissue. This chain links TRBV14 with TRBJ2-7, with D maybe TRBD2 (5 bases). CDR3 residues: CASSQELVGGEQYF. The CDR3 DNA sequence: TGTGCCAGCAGCCAAGAACTAGTCGGTGGCGAGCAGTACTTC.